Below, 29 T cell receptor beta chains from the same sample are listed, as sequenced in a study of T-cell reconstitution after alpha-beta-depleted transplantation in children (dated by TCRdb to between 2015 and 2016). Libraries were prepared through PCR. Instrument on record: Illumina HiSeq 2500. TCR libraries were prepared with molecular barcoding, using unique molecular identifiers to normalize TCRbeta repertoire quantification. TCRdb's own reprocessing of the public reads used fastp at Q25 and MiXCR and kept productive beta chains. Records with the same CDR3 protein are collapsed into one entry carrying the most frequent genes and DNA. The sample includes about 24,000 distinct CDR3 sequences, with around 9.9% observed a single time. Of the sample, 20% to 30% is held by the ten largest clones. This sample comprised PBMCs from the stem cell graft donor, obtained from the stem cell graft. These receptors originate from a human donor who donated a stem cell graft to a child with chronic granulomatous disease.

The genes are TRBV6-2 or TRBV6-3 and TRBJ2-3, with TRBD1 matching over 7 bases. Losses at the gene ends were 6 bases for V and 6 bases for J; bases not matched to a gene: 18. Looked up from germline, CDR1 is MNHEY and CDR2 is SVGEGT. CDR3 length: 17 residues. The CDR3 reads CASRKDLVQGTVDTQYF. CDR3 DNA sequence: TGTGCCAGCAGAAAAGATTTAGTACAGGGGACGGTGGATACGCAGTATTTT.

This clonotype was found a few times. The chain recombines TRBV4-3 with TRBJ2-2; no clear D gene. Trimming shortened V by 0 bases and J by 3 bases, and 8 bases separated the two germline ends. The CDR3 contains 15 residues. The germline V gene encodes CDR1 LGHNA and CDR2 YSLEER. CDR3 loop: CASSQELGYTGELFF. CDR3 DNA sequence: TGCGCCAGCAGCCAAGAGTTGGGCTACACCGGGGAGCTGTTTTTT.

The CDR3 region is CASSPGAGGADTQYF. CDR3 nucleotides: TGTGCCAGTAGTCCTGGAGCGGGAGGTGCAGATACGCAGTATTTT. V usage is TRBV19 and J usage is TRBJ2-3; 9 nucleotides line up with TRBD2. Germline V gene sequence: CDR1 LNHDA, CDR2 SQIVND (reference sequence). V lost 5 bases, J lost 4 bases, and 7 bases stayed unmatched. This CDR3 contains 15 residues. The variable domain in full, with the rest retrieved from reference TRBV19 and TRBJ2-3, is DGGITQSPKYLFRKEGQNVTLSCEQNLNHDAMYWYRQDPGQGLRLIYYSQIVNDFQKGDIAEGYSVSREKKESFPLTVTSAQKNPTAFYLCASSPGAGGADTQYFGPGTRLTVL.

This clonotype appeared many times. Written as DNA, the CDR3 is TGTGCCAGCAGTTTTCAGGGAAACTATGGCTACACCTTC. Translation gives CASSFQGNYGYTF. V is TRBV28 and J is TRBJ1-2; possible D gene TRBD1, 5 bases. The ends were cut back, 3 bases at V and 2 bases at J, with 7 bases in the middle. The CDR3 runs to 13 residues. Per germline, CDR1 MDHEN and CDR2 SYDVKM.

This clonotype occurred many times. The chain combines TRBV27 with TRBJ1-6; tentatively, D is TRBD1 (5 bases). CDR1 and CDR2 (germline): MNHEY, SMNVEV (reference sequence). V gave up 5 bases and J gave up 0 bases, with 8 bases separating them. The CDR3 runs to 15 residues. The CDR3 sequence is CASSPGFSYNSPLHF. CDR3 DNA sequence: TGTGCCAGCAGTCCAGGGTTCTCCTATAATTCACCCCTCCACTTT.

This clonotype was counted at least ten times. This chain uses TRBV11-2 with TRBJ1-1; D gene unclear. The CDR3 spans 14 residues. Trimming left V 5 bases short and J 3 bases short, with 13 bases between. Germline CDR1 SGHAT, CDR2 FQNNGV. CDR3 protein: CASSQRLMDTEAFF. In DNA form, the CDR3 reads TGTGCCAGCAGCCAACGGCTAATGGACACTGAAGCTTTCTTT.

This clonotype was recorded many times. Germline and junction disagree at one end, which may indicate a read error. The chain employs TRBV12-3 or TRBV12-4 and TRBJ1-2; the D is unclear. This CDR3 is 11 amino acids long. Here the CDR3 DNA reads TGTGCCAGCAGTTTGGCGGATGGGGTTGCCTTC. Encoded protein: CASSLADGVAF.

This clonotype showed up many times. V is TRBV3-1 and J is TRBJ2-3, with D possibly being TRBD2 (6 bases). Trimming removed 1 base from V and 6 bases from J, with 11 bases in between. Germline CDR1 LGHDT, CDR2 YNNKEL (reference sequence). CDR3 length equals 14 residues. CDR3 residues: CASSQGGGRDTQYF. The CDR3 DNA is TGTGCCAGCAGCCAAGGGGGAGGAAGGGATACGCAGTATTTT.

The sample holds many counts of this clonotype. The chain combines TRBV27 with TRBJ2-3; D unresolved. Per the germline V gene, CDR1 is MNHEY and CDR2 is SMNVEV (reference sequence). Trimming took 0 bases from V and 1 from J, leaving 8 bases between them. The CDR3 totals 15 residues. This CDR3 is CASSLSKDRTDTQYF. CDR3 sequence (DNA): TGTGCCAGCAGTTTATCGAAGGACCGCACAGATACGCAGTATTTT.

The chain uses TRBV9 and TRBJ1-5; D uncertain. CDR1 and CDR2 from the germline V gene are SGDLS and YYNGEE. Between the trimmed V and J ends, which lost 7 bases and 7 bases, there was a span of 12 bases. CDR3 length equals 12 residues. CDR3 protein: CASGTWTQPQHF. The CDR3 bases are TGTGCCAGCGGAACCTGGACGCAGCCCCAGCATTTT.

This clonotype occurred many times. The chain carries TRBV10-3 and TRBJ2-1, with 7 bases identical to TRBD1. CDR3 length equals 14 residues. V shed 0 bases, J shed 7 bases, and the junction held 3 bases outside the gene matches. CDR1 is ENHRY and CDR2 is SYGVKD in the germline V gene. DNA of the CDR3: TGTGCCATCAGTGAGTCGGGACAGAGAAATGAGCAGTTCTTC. The encoded protein is CAISESGQRNEQFF.

This clonotype has a count of ten or more. The V and J genes are TRBV7-9 and TRBJ1-2; 7 bases agree with TRBD1. The germline V gene encodes CDR1 SEHNR and CDR2 FQNEAQ (reference sequence). This CDR3 has 14 residues. The V segment lost 5 bases and the J segment 3 bases; nucleotides outside the gene matches: 6. CDR3 coding DNA: TGTGCCAGCAGCCGGGGGCAGGGGGACTATGGCTACACCTTC. Its protein product is CASSRGQGDYGYTF.

This clonotype was observed a handful of times. The chain couples TRBV5-6 to TRBJ1-2; D is perhaps TRBD1 (5 bases). The V end lost 4 bases, the J end lost 7 bases, and 20 bases lay between the germline ends. The CDR3 contains 15 residues. Germline V lookup: CDR1 SGHDT, CDR2 YYEEEE. CDR3 DNA sequence: TGTGCCAGCAGCCTCATAACCGGGACGAAGGGTGGCTACACCTTC. This encodes CASSLITGTKGGYTF.

This clonotype counts as medium-sized. This sequence joins TRBV27 and TRBJ2-7, with 9 bases lining up with TRBD2. Germline V gene data show CDR1 as MNHEY and CDR2 as SMNVEV (reference sequence). V shed 2 bases and J 5 bases; nucleotides not matched to a gene: 16. CDR3 length: 18 residues. The CDR3 spells CASSLRNLAGGPSNEQYF. In nucleotides, the CDR3 is TGTGCCAGCAGTTTAAGAAATTTGGCGGGAGGGCCTTCAAACGAGCAGTACTTC.

This clonotype occurred many times. The CDR3 region is CASRGPGSGLGELFF. DNA for the CDR3: TGTGCCAGCAGGGGCCCAGGGTCGGGGTTAGGGGAGCTGTTTTTT. The chain carries TRBV12-3 or TRBV12-4 and TRBJ2-2; possibly TRBD1 or TRBD2 for D (5 bases each). Trimming shortened V by 6 bases and J by 8 bases, and 19 bases separated the two germline ends. The CDR3 spans 15 residues.

In this sample, this clonotype turned up many times. This chain connects TRBV27 to TRBJ2-5; D remains ambiguous. The CDR3 has 15 amino acids. Per germline, CDR1 MNHEY and CDR2 SMNVEV (reference sequence). V lost 4 bases, J lost 2 bases, and 14 bases lay in between. CDR3 sequence reads: CASSSGLRVQETQYF. The CDR3 bases are TGTGCCAGCAGTTCAGGCCTGAGAGTTCAAGAGACCCAGTACTTC.

V is TRBV3-1 and J is TRBJ2-5; D is unclear. Trimming removed 4 bases from V and 4 bases from J, with 7 bases in between. Germline loops: CDR1 LGHDT, CDR2 YNNKEL (reference sequence). The CDR3 runs 12 residues. CDR3 residues: CASSLRRETQYF. The CDR3 coding sequence is TGTGCCAGCAGCCTCAGAAGAGAGACCCAGTACTTC.

This clonotype has ten or more counts. The chain has TRBV7-8 and TRBJ1-1; D is undetermined. The CDR3 contains 14 residues. In germline, CDR1 is SGHVS, CDR2 FQNEAQ. V was cut by 5 bases and J by 5 bases, with 15 bases left in between. The CDR3 spells CASSLWPGKTEAFF. The CDR3 DNA is TGTGCCAGCAGCCTTTGGCCGGGGAAGACTGAAGCTTTCTTT.

This clonotype was counted ten times or more. The chain joins TRBV27 to TRBJ2-7; TRBD1 agrees at 7 bases. The CDR3 consists of 14 residues. The J segment lost 0 bases and the V segment lost 8 bases, leaving 7 bases of the junction unmatched. Germline V gene data show CDR1 as MNHEY and CDR2 as SMNVEV (reference sequence). The CDR3 sequence is CASWGQSDSYEQYF. The CDR3 region has the DNA TGTGCCAGCTGGGGACAGTCCGACTCCTACGAGCAGTACTTC.

This clonotype was detected many times. The chain is built from TRBV7-2 and TRBJ1-3, with D possibly TRBD1 on 5 matching bases. CDR3 length: 15 amino acids. Germline V gene sequence: CDR1 SGHTA, CDR2 FQGNSA. V lost 5 bases and J 0 bases, leaving 11 bases between the germline ends. This CDR3 reads CASSPGLSSGNTIYF. The CDR3 DNA reads as TGTGCCAGCAGCCCGGGACTAAGCTCTGGAAACACCATATATTTT.

By its share, this clonotype is medium-sized (0.01 to 0.1%). V is TRBV29-1 and J is TRBJ2-5; D may correspond to TRBD1 or TRBD2 (5 bases each). Trimming pared 1 base from V and 4 bases from J, leaving 19 bases between. This CDR3 contains 16 residues. Germline assignment: CDR1 SQVTM and CDR2 ANQGSEA. In DNA, the CDR3 is TGCAGCGTTGAAGGTGTCGGCAGGGAAGGAGGAGAGACCCAGTACTTC. Encoded protein: CSVEGVGREGGETQYF. The full variable domain, its missing parts supplied by reference TRBV29-1 and TRBJ2-5, is SAVISQKPSRDICQRGTSLTIQCQVDSQVTMMFWYRQQPGQSLTLIATANQGSEATYESGFVIDKFPISRPNLTFSTLTVSNMSPEDSSIYLCSVEGVGREGGETQYFGPGTRLLVL.

This clonotype came up many times. V usage is TRBV7-2 and J usage is TRBJ1-6; D remains unclear. Looked up from germline, CDR1 is SGHTA and CDR2 is FQGNSA. CDR3 length: 12 amino acids. The ends were cut back, 5 bases at V and 14 bases at J, with 13 bases in the middle. CDR3 region: CASSHELRTLHF. CDR3 sequence (DNA): TGTGCCAGCAGCCATGAACTTCGGACCCTCCACTTT.

Relative to its sample, this clonotype is medium-sized. The V call is TRBV7-2, the J call TRBJ2-3, with a weak D call TRBD1 (7 bases). Germline CDR1 and CDR2: SGHTA and FQGNSA. This CDR3 is 16 amino acids long. V was shortened by 5 bases and J by 2 bases, with 17 bases between the two germline ends. The CDR3 is CASSARQGGVTDTQYF. The CDR3 nucleotides are TGTGCCAGCAGCGCCCGACAGGGAGGAGTCACAGATACGCAGTATTTT.

At least ten counts were recorded for this clonotype. The V and J genes are TRBV7-8 and TRBJ2-7; the D is unclear. The germline gives CDR1 SGHVS, CDR2 FQNEAQ. This CDR3 has 13 amino acids. The ends were cut back, 2 bases at V and 2 bases at J, with 7 bases in the middle. CDR3 in amino acids: CASSLSLTYEQYF. CDR3 sequence (DNA): TGTGCCAGCAGCTTATCTCTAACCTACGAGCAGTACTTC.

This clonotype was observed at least ten times. The chain employs TRBV25-1 and TRBJ1-5, with TRBD1 identical over 10 bases. The junction had 17 bases not matched to a gene; V was cut back by 3 bases and J by 6 bases. This CDR3 spans 19 amino acids. The V gene's germline CDR1 is MGHDK and CDR2 SYGVNS. The CDR3 here is CASSDWDRGKRKGSQPQHF. CDR3 bases: TGTGCCAGCAGTGATTGGGACAGGGGAAAACGAAAGGGAAGTCAGCCCCAGCATTTT.

This clonotype was detected ten times or more. The chain couples TRBV20-1 to TRBJ2-7; 13 bases map to TRBD2. Germline CDR1 and CDR2: DFQATT and SNEGSKA (reference sequence). V was clipped by 4 bases and J by 2 bases; unmatched bases: 8. The length of the CDR3 is 16 residues. Written as DNA, the CDR3 is TGCAGTGCTAACCCCATGACTAGCGGGAGGACCTACGAGCAGTACTTC. Protein product: CSANPMTSGRTYEQYF.

Many counts were recorded for this clonotype. The rearrangement links TRBV12-3 or TRBV12-4 to TRBJ2-1, with D perhaps assigned TRBD1 or TRBD2 (7 bases each). V shed 6 bases and J shed 5 bases, with 17 bases lying between them. This CDR3 has 15 amino acids. CDR3 sequence reads: CASRLRGGVNNEQFF. CDR3 nucleotide sequence: TGTGCCAGCAGGCTCAGGGGGGGGGTAAACAATGAGCAGTTCTTC.

This clonotype appeared many times. The genes are TRBV9 and TRBJ2-5; no definite D call. The CDR3 sequence is 12 residues long. V lost 7 bases and J lost 2, with 9 bases in between. Germline CDR1 SGDLS, CDR2 YYNGEE. CDR3 in DNA: TGTGCCAGCGAGGTCAAACAAGAGACCCAGTACTTC. The encoded protein is CASEVKQETQYF. The variable domain in full, with the rest retrieved from reference TRBV9 and TRBJ2-5, is DSGVTQTPKHLITATGQRVTLRCSPRSGDLSVYWYQQSLDQGLQFLIQYYNGEERAKGNILERFSAQQFPDLHSELNLSSLELGDSALYFCASEVKQETQYFGPGTRLLVL.

In this sample, this clonotype turned up many times. The CDR3 DNA sequence: TGTGCCAGCAGCTTAAAATTAGTTAGACAGGGGATATACAATGAGCAGTTCTTC. Translation gives CASSLKLVRQGIYNEQFF. J is TRBJ2-1 and V is TRBV7-2; 8 bases align to TRBD1. The germline V gene has CDR1 SGHTA and CDR2 FQGNSA. Trimming took 2 bases from V and 4 from J; bases not matched to a gene: 13. This CDR3 contains 18 residues.